The next 24 T cell receptor beta chains were all read from a single sample in a study of blood T cell repertoires in COVID-19. Sequenced by immunoSEQ multiplex PCR; TCRdb stores in-frame clones only, minus some. The sample yields about 220,000 clones, less than 85% seen once. Input material: peripheral blood. These receptor sequences come from a woman aged 70-85 years with acute or convalescent COVID-19.

The CDR3 here is CASSRPGLEATGELFF. The CDR3 bases are TGTGCCAGCAGCCGACCGGGACTAGAAGCCACCGGGGAGCTGTTTTTT. The chain is built from TRBV7-9 and TRBJ2-2; 8 bases are shared with TRBD2. CDR1 SEHNR and CDR2 FQNEAQ come from the germline V gene (reference sequence). V was pared by 5 bases and J by 4 bases, with 9 bases of the junction left unmatched. CDR3 length equals 16 residues.

This clone was seen a single time. The V call is TRBV13, the J call TRBJ2-4; 10 positions match TRBD2. CDR3 length: 14 amino acids. V trimming: 2 bases; J trimming: 9 bases; junction bases outside the gene matches: 4. From germline, CDR1 is PRHDT and CDR2 FYEKMQ (reference sequence). CDR3 bases: TGTGCCAGCAGCTTATGGAGCGGGGGGGCCATTCAGTACTTC. It encodes CASSLWSGGAIQYF. Filled out from reference TRBV13 and TRBJ2-4, the complete variable domain reads AAGVIQSPRHLIKEKRETATLKCYPIPRHDTVYWYQQGPGQDPQFLISFYEKMQSDKGSIPDRFSAQQFSDYHSELNMSSLELGDSALYFCASSLWSGGAIQYFGAGTRLSVL.

The table lists this clone with many counts. J is TRBJ2-7 and V is TRBV29-1; 8 bases fit TRBD1. The CDR3 spans 16 residues. Germline CDR1 SQVTM, CDR2 ANQGSEA. Losses at the gene ends were 4 bases for V and 0 bases for J; bases not matched to a gene: 11. CDR3 nucleotide sequence: TGCAGCGTTGGGGGCCCGGGACAGGACACCTCCTACGAGCAGTACGTC. Its protein is CSVGGPGQDTSYEQYV.

The chain employs TRBV7-9 and TRBJ1-2; TRBD1 matches 7 bases. The V gene's germline CDR1 is SEHNR and CDR2 FQNEAQ (reference sequence). J gave up 8 bases and V 4 bases, and 16 bases lay outside the gene matches. There are 16 residues in the CDR3. The CDR3 sequence: CASSSFIQGGVRGYTF. CDR3 DNA: TGTGCCAGCAGCTCATTTATCCAGGGGGGAGTTCGGGGCTACACCTTC.

The chain uses TRBV6-2 or TRBV6-3 and TRBJ2-3, with 13 bases identical to TRBD2. Germline V gene sequence: CDR1 MNHEY, CDR2 SVGEGT. CDR3 length: 16 residues. The V gene end was trimmed by 2 bases and the J gene end by 3 bases; junction bases not matched to a gene: 2. DNA of the CDR3: TGTGCCAGCAGTTACGGGACTAGCGGGGTTACAGATACGCAGTATTTT. It encodes CASSYGTSGVTDTQYF.

This chain links TRBV7-9 with TRBJ2-7, with 9 bases that match TRBD1. Trimming took 5 bases from V and 4 from J; bases not matched to a gene: 6. The CDR3 runs to 14 residues. Per the germline V gene, CDR1 is SEHNR and CDR2 is FQNEAQ (reference sequence). The CDR3 spells CASSPPGTGYEQYF. The CDR3, as DNA: TGTGCCAGCAGCCCCCCCGGGACAGGGTACGAGCAGTACTTC.

The chain has TRBV2 and TRBJ1-6, with D tentatively TRBD1 (6 bases). From germline, CDR1 is SNHLY and CDR2 FYNNEI. This CDR3 spans 14 amino acids. The V end lost 4 bases, the J end lost 9 bases, and 13 bases lay between the germline ends. The CDR3 protein is CASSVGTPVSPLHF. CDR3 bases: TGTGCCAGCAGTGTGGGGACACCGGTTTCACCCCTCCACTTT.

This rearrangement joins TRBV7-8 to TRBJ1-1; the D gene is possibly TRBD1 (5 bases). The CDR3 is 12 residues long. Germline V gene sequence: CDR1 SGHVS, CDR2 FQNEAQ. Trimming pared 2 bases from V and 7 bases from J, leaving 8 bases between. The CDR3 sequence is CASSLNQGEAFF. In DNA form, the CDR3 reads TGTGCCAGCAGCTTAAATCAGGGTGAAGCTTTCTTT.

This chain connects TRBV30 to TRBJ2-7; maybe TRBD2 (6 bases). V was pared by 4 bases and J by 5 bases, with 9 bases between. The CDR3 runs to 11 residues. Germline CDR1 GTSNPN, CDR2 SVGIG (reference sequence). The CDR3: CAWMTGDEQYV. DNA for the CDR3: TGTGCCTGGATGACGGGGGACGAGCAGTACGTC.

DNA for the CDR3: TGTGCCAGCAGGGGACAGAGTAGTAATGAAAAACTGTTTTTT. Translation gives CASRGQSSNEKLFF. The chain recombines TRBV2 with TRBJ1-4; 7 bases map to TRBD1. Germline V gene lookup returns CDR1 SNHLY and CDR2 FYNNEI. The CDR3 length is 14 residues. With V trimmed by 6 bases and J by 4 bases, 5 bases remained unmatched.

Points on this clone: The same CDR3 also results from other DNA sequences found in this sample. The genes are TRBV30 and TRBJ1-5, with 8 bases that match TRBD1. This CDR3 is 13 amino acids long. The germline gives CDR1 GTSNPN, CDR2 SVGIG (reference sequence). With V trimmed by 0 bases and J by 6 bases, 1 base remained unmatched. CDR3 DNA sequence: TGTGCCTGGAGTGTACAGGGGGGTCAGCCCCAGCATTTT. Translating it yields CAWSVQGGQPQHF.

J is TRBJ2-3 and V is TRBV5-1; no reliable D call. Trimming took 2 bases from V and 6 from J, leaving 4 bases between them. CDR3 length equals 11 residues. Germline lookup yields CDR1 SGHRS and CDR2 YFSETQ. Here the CDR3 reads CASSFGDTQYF. CDR3 coding DNA: TGCGCCAGCAGCTTCGGGGATACGCAGTATTTT.

The chain uses TRBV7-9 and TRBJ2-2; D is uncertain. From germline, CDR1 is SEHNR and CDR2 FQNEAQ (reference sequence). V was clipped by 1 base and J by 8 bases, with 8 bases between them. CDR3 length: 13 residues. The CDR3 region is CASSLELPGELFF. CDR3 DNA: TGTGCCAGCAGCTTAGAACTTCCGGGGGAGCTGTTTTTT.

The rearrangement links TRBV9 to TRBJ2-7, with D possibly matching TRBD1 (5 bases). This CDR3 is 15 amino acids long. Trimming took 3 bases from V and 2 from J, leaving 15 bases between them. CDR1 and CDR2 from the germline V gene are SGDLS and YYNGEE. CDR3 sequence (DNA): TGTGCCAGCAGCGCTGGTACAGGAATAACCTACGAGCAGTACTTC. Protein: CASSAGTGITYEQYF.

V and J are TRBV7-8 and TRBJ2-7, with D possibly TRBD2 on 5 matching bases. The CDR3 is 13 residues long. Looked up from germline, CDR1 is SGHVS and CDR2 is FQNEAQ. Trimming took off 5 bases at V and 4 bases at J, with 12 bases between the two ends. CDR3 in DNA: TGTGCCAGCAGCGAAGGTCGGGGTTACGAGCAGTACGTC. Protein: CASSEGRGYEQYV.

This clone was detected only once. This rearrangement joins TRBV19 to TRBJ2-5, with 7 bases that match TRBD2. In germline, CDR1 is LNHDA, CDR2 SQIVND (reference sequence). The CDR3 is made up of 15 amino acids. V lost 3 bases and J lost 4; bases outside the gene matches: 8. DNA of the CDR3: TGTGCCAGTAGTATCGGGGGAGGACTAGGAGAGACCCAGTACTTC. It is translated as CASSIGGGLGETQYF. The complete variable domain, with remaining parts taken from reference TRBV19 and TRBJ2-5, reads DGGITQSPKYLFRKEGQNVTLSCEQNLNHDAMYWYRQDPGQGLRLIYYSQIVNDFQKGDIAEGYSVSREKKESFPLTVTSAQKNPTAFYLCASSIGGGLGETQYFGPGTRLLVL.

The V and J genes are TRBV19 and TRBJ1-5; D remains unclear. The CDR3 is 16 amino acids. V was clipped by 7 bases and J by 0 bases, with 16 bases between them. The germline CDR1 and CDR2 sequences are LNHDA and SQIVND (reference sequence). The CDR3 nucleotides read TGTGCCAGTAAGGAGGTAAGCGGCTCTAGCAATCAGCCCCAGCATTTT. This codes for CASKEVSGSSNQPQHF. Filled out from reference TRBV19 and TRBJ1-5, the complete variable domain reads DGGITQSPKYLFRKEGQNVTLSCEQNLNHDAMYWYRQDPGQGLRLIYYSQIVNDFQKGDIAEGYSVSREKKESFPLTVTSAQKNPTAFYLCASKEVSGSSNQPQHFGDGTRLSIL.

The J gene is TRBJ2-1, the V gene TRBV30; tentatively, D is TRBD1 (6 bases). Germline V lookup: CDR1 GTSNPN, CDR2 SVGIG (reference sequence). V lost 3 bases, J lost 5 bases, and 8 bases lay in between. This CDR3 comprises 12 residues. This CDR3 is CAWSQGHNEQFF. Here the CDR3 DNA reads TGTGCCTGGAGCCAGGGGCACAATGAGCAGTTCTTC. Using reference TRBV30 and TRBJ2-1 for the parts outside the CDR3, the full variable domain is SQTIHQWPATLVQPVGSPLSLECTVEGTSNPNLYWYRQAAGRGLQLLFYSVGIGQISSEVPQNLSASRPQDRQFILSSKKLLLSDSGFYLCAWSQGHNEQFFGPGTRLTVL.

The chain carries TRBV30 and TRBJ1-5, with 7 bases lining up with TRBD1. Losses at the gene ends were 0 bases for V and 6 bases for J; bases not matched to a gene: 5. The CDR3 sequence is 14 residues long. Germline values: CDR1 GTSNPN, CDR2 SVGIG (reference sequence). CDR3 region: CAWSVRQGGQPQHF. Written as DNA, the CDR3 is TGTGCCTGGAGTGTACGACAGGGTGGTCAGCCCCAGCATTTT.

The chain carries TRBV7-9 and TRBJ1-3; 8 bases fit TRBD1. Per the germline V gene, CDR1 is SEHNR and CDR2 is FQNEAQ (reference sequence). V shed 6 bases and J 0 bases; nucleotides not matched to a gene: 4. The CDR3 is 15 residues long. CDR3 in DNA: TGTGCCAGCAGTAAGGACAGGGCCTCTGGAAACACCATATATTTT. Translating it yields CASSKDRASGNTIYF.

J is TRBJ2-1 and V is TRBV14; a possible D gene is TRBD2 (5 bases). CDR3 size: 17 residues. Per germline, CDR1 SGHDN and CDR2 FVKESK. V was shortened by 0 bases and J by 0 bases, with 12 bases between the two germline ends. As DNA, the CDR3 is TGTGCCAGCAGCCAAGATCTTTGGAGGAGCTCCTACAATGAGCAGTTCTTC. It is translated as CASSQDLWRSSYNEQFF.

This clone showed up just a few times. V gene TRBV28 combines with J gene TRBJ1-1, with TRBD1 as a possible D gene (5 bases). This CDR3 spans 14 amino acids. V was trimmed by 7 bases and J by 4 bases, leaving 16 bases between them. CDR1 and CDR2 (germline): MDHEN, SYDVKM. CDR3 sequence (DNA): TGTGCCAGCACCCAGGGAGGAAGGGGCACTGAAGCTTTCTTT. Protein: CASTQGGRGTEAFF.

J is TRBJ1-2 and V is TRBV5-6; D may be TRBD1 (6 bases). With 4 bases removed from V and 6 bases from J, the gap between germline ends came to 19 bases. The CDR3 has 15 amino acids. Germline CDR1 SGHDT, CDR2 YYEEEE. CDR3 coding DNA: TGTGCCAGCAGCGGATTTTTGACAGGTTCAGATGGCTACACCTTC. As protein: CASSGFLTGSDGYTF.

The chain uses TRBV5-1 and TRBJ2-1; 10 nucleotides match TRBD2. The CDR3 consists of 14 residues. The V segment lost 0 bases and the J segment 8 bases; nucleotides outside the gene matches: 2. Germline lookup yields CDR1 SGHRS and CDR2 YFSETQ. The CDR3 spells CASSLGSGGDEQFF. The CDR3 nucleotides are TGCGCCAGCAGCTTGGGCAGCGGGGGGGATGAGCAGTTCTTC. The complete variable domain, with remaining parts taken from reference TRBV5-1 and TRBJ2-1, reads KAGVTQTPRYLIKTRGQQVTLSCSPISGHRSVSWYQQTPGQGLQFLFEYFSETQRNKGNFPGRFSGRQFSNSRSEMNVSTLELGDSALYLCASSLGSGGDEQFFGPGTRLTVL.